A single sample gave rise to the 22 T cell receptor beta chains below, sequenced in a study of blood T cell repertoires in COVID-19. Only in-frame clones appear in the TCRdb table, and some are missing; sequencing was by immunoSEQ multiplex PCR. The data hold 350,000 to 450,000 clones, with 85% observed a single time. The specimen was peripheral blood. The source of these receptors is a woman under 30 with acute or convalescent COVID-19.

This chain connects TRBV19 to TRBJ2-7; TRBD1 matches 8 bases. The germline gives CDR1 LNHDA, CDR2 SQIVND (reference sequence). This CDR3 comprises 15 residues. The trim removed 3 bases at V and 4 bases at J, leaving 8 bases unmatched. The CDR3 sequence is CASSMRDRGPYEQYF. CDR3 nucleotides: TGTGCCAGTAGTATGCGAGACAGGGGACCATACGAGCAGTACTTC.

CDR3 nucleotide sequence: TGTGCCAGCAGCCTCTTAGGGGGAAACACTGAAGCTTTCTTT. The encoded protein is CASSLLGGNTEAFF. This chain links TRBV3-1 (or the pseudogene TRBV3-2) with TRBJ1-1; perhaps TRBD1 as D (6 bases). CDR1 is LGHDT and CDR2 is YNNKEL in the germline V gene (reference sequence). CDR3 length: 14 residues. Trimming pared 4 bases from V and 2 bases from J, leaving 11 bases between.

The chain has TRBV9 and TRBJ1-3; 7 bases match TRBD1. Germline V gene sequence: CDR1 SGDLS, CDR2 YYNGEE. Germline trimming cut 0 bases from V and 3 bases from J; bases unmatched to any gene: 15. This CDR3 has 19 amino acids. The CDR3 is CASSVERARGGAFGNTIYF. DNA for the CDR3: TGTGCCAGCAGCGTAGAGAGGGCTCGAGGGGGCGCATTTGGAAACACCATATATTTT.

For this clone: Since a much larger clone is just one base distant, this may be a read error. The V call is TRBV6-5, the J call TRBJ1-5; no clear D. Germline-derived CDR1 and CDR2 are MNHEY and SVGAGI. The CDR3 length is 13 residues. The V end lost 6 bases, the J end lost 4 bases, and 10 bases lay between the germline ends. The CDR3 spells CASRRAENQPQHF. The DNA for the CDR3 is TGTGCCAGCAGGCGAGCGGAAAATCAGCCCCAGCATTTT.

This sequence joins TRBV13 and TRBJ1-5, with a possible D match to TRBD1 (6 bases). The CDR3 contains 14 residues. Trimming pared 9 bases from V and 3 bases from J, leaving 15 bases between. CDR1 PRHDT and CDR2 FYEKMQ come from the germline V gene (reference sequence). The CDR3 DNA sequence: TGTGCCAGAACCATACAGGGACACAATCAGCCCCAGCATTTT. Translating it yields CARTIQGHNQPQHF.

In nucleotides, the CDR3 is TGCGCCAGCAGCCATGGCAGGGGGGTTGATGAAGCTTTCTTT. Its translation: CASSHGRGVDEAFF. V and J are TRBV5-1 and TRBJ1-1; 7 nucleotides line up with TRBD1. The CDR3 runs 14 residues. CDR1 and CDR2 (germline): SGHRS, YFSETQ. V dropped 4 bases and J dropped 7; count of bases not matched to a gene: 10.

The chain has TRBV6-2 or TRBV6-3 and TRBJ2-1, with 14 nucleotides matching TRBD2. The V gene end was trimmed by 5 bases and the J gene end by 2 bases; junction bases not matched to a gene: 8. This CDR3 has 18 amino acids. Germline V gene lookup returns CDR1 MNHEY and CDR2 SVGEGT. The CDR3 protein is CASSTWTSGGTTYNEQFF. The CDR3 coding sequence is TGTGCCAGCAGTACTTGGACTAGCGGGGGGACCACCTACAATGAGCAGTTCTTC.

Worth noting for this clone: The junction differs from germline at one of its ends, possibly a read error. J is TRBJ2-1 and V is TRBV11-1; 9 positions agree with TRBD2. Germline values: CDR1 SGHAT, CDR2 FQDESV (reference sequence). CDR3 length equals 14 residues. This chain's CDR3 is CASSPRLAENVQFF. The CDR3 DNA sequence: TGTGCCAGCAGCCCCCGACTAGCGGAAAATGTGCAGTTCTTC.

The CDR3 here is CAWSLPVTAGQNTIYF. CDR3 DNA: TGTGCCTGGAGTCTGCCCGTCACCGCCGGACAAAACACCATATATTTT. V is TRBV30 and J is TRBJ1-3; maybe TRBD1 (5 bases). The CDR3 is 16 residues long. CDR1 and CDR2 (germline): GTSNPN, SVGIG (reference sequence). V lost 2 bases and J 6 bases, leaving 20 bases between the germline ends.

This chain connects TRBV28 to TRBJ1-4; 10 bases map to TRBD1. The junction had 10 bases not matched to a gene; V was cut back by 6 bases and J by 3 bases. This CDR3 is built from 17 residues. Germline V CDR1 and CDR2: MDHEN, SYDVKM. DNA of the CDR3: TGTGCCAGCAGCTCCAGGACAGGGGGGACGCCTAATGAAAAACTGTTTTTT. It codes for CASSSRTGGTPNEKLFF.

The chain carries TRBV19 and TRBJ1-5; perhaps TRBD1 as D (6 bases). The CDR3 runs 12 residues. The germline V gene encodes CDR1 LNHDA and CDR2 SQIVND (reference sequence). Deletions cut 11 bases from V and 3 bases from J, with 11 bases between. The CDR3, as DNA: TGTGCCTCTAGGGGGATCAATCAGCCCCAGCATTTT. Translated: CASRGINQPQHF.

A few counts support this clone. The V gene is TRBV30, the J gene TRBJ1-5; D is unresolved. Trimming left V 0 bases short and J 1 base short, with 4 bases between. Germline V lookup: CDR1 GTSNPN, CDR2 SVGIG (reference sequence). CDR3 length equals 13 residues. This CDR3 reads CAWSVRSNQPQHF. The CDR3 coding sequence is TGTGCCTGGAGTGTACGGAGCAATCAGCCCCAGCATTTT. The full variable domain, its missing parts supplied by reference TRBV30 and TRBJ1-5, is SQTIHQWPATLVQPVGSPLSLECTVEGTSNPNLYWYRQAAGRGLQLLFYSVGIGQISSEVPQNLSASRPQDRQFILSSKKLLLSDSGFYLCAWSVRSNQPQHFGDGTRLSIL.

The V and J genes are TRBV5-4 and TRBJ2-1, with 7 bases aligning to TRBD1. CDR1 and CDR2 (germline): SGHNT, YYREEE (reference sequence). The length of the CDR3 is 13 residues. Unmatched junction bases numbered 3, after V lost 3 bases and J lost 6 bases. CDR3 sequence (DNA): TGTGCCAGCAGCTCTGGACAGGTCAATGAGCAGTTCTTC. Amino acids: CASSSGQVNEQFF.

The chain joins TRBV9 to TRBJ2-1; D is perhaps TRBD2 (7 bases). CDR1 SGDLS and CDR2 YYNGEE come from the germline V gene. Trimming cost V 0 bases and J 4 bases, with 20 bases left between them. The length of the CDR3 is 18 residues. CDR3 region: CASSVEGAGALDYNEQFF. For the CDR3, the DNA is TGTGCCAGCAGCGTAGAAGGGGCGGGGGCCTTGGATTACAATGAGCAGTTCTTC.

The rearrangement uses TRBV28 and TRBJ2-1; tentative D call: TRBD2 (6 bases). Germline CDR1 MDHEN, CDR2 SYDVKM. V lost 7 bases to trimming and J lost 4 bases, with 11 bases between them. There are 13 residues in the CDR3. The CDR3 is CASTLGGYNEQFF. Here the CDR3 DNA reads TGTGCCAGCACCCTGGGAGGTTACAATGAGCAGTTCTTC.

This clone was counted a single time. CDR3 loop: CASSPGLARYEQYF. CDR3 coding DNA: TGTGCCAGCAGCCCTGGACTAGCGCGCTACGAGCAGTACTTC. This chain links TRBV3-1 (or the pseudogene TRBV3-2) with TRBJ2-7; 9 bases match TRBD2. CDR1 LGHDT and CDR2 YNNKEL come from the germline V gene (reference sequence). The CDR3 is 14 residues long. V trimming: 4 bases; J trimming: 3 bases; junction bases outside the gene matches: 4.

A note on this clone: Other DNA sequences within the sample encode an identical CDR3. The chain recombines TRBV19 with TRBJ1-5; 7 bases are a match to TRBD1. V lost 8 bases, J lost 2 bases, and 3 bases stayed unmatched. Germline values: CDR1 LNHDA, CDR2 SQIVND (reference sequence). CDR3 length: 13 residues. The CDR3 region is CASRQGGNQPQHF. The CDR3 DNA reads as TGTGCCAGTCGACAGGGTGGCAATCAGCCCCAGCATTTT.

The V and J genes are TRBV19 and TRBJ2-2, with no clear D. V was clipped by 6 bases and J by 0 bases, with 11 bases between them. Germline values: CDR1 LNHDA, CDR2 SQIVND (reference sequence). This CDR3 is 15 amino acids long. This chain's CDR3 is CASSPKHSNTGELFF. Here the CDR3 DNA reads TGTGCCAGTAGCCCCAAGCATTCGAACACCGGGGAGCTGTTTTTT.

The chain employs TRBV6-5 and TRBJ1-2; D is undetermined. CDR3 length: 13 amino acids. Germline V gene sequence: CDR1 MNHEY, CDR2 SVGAGI. The V end lost 5 bases, the J end lost 4 bases, and 11 bases lay between the germline ends. CDR3 sequence reads: CASSNSVLYGYTF. The CDR3 region has the DNA TGTGCCAGCAGTAACAGTGTCCTCTATGGCTACACCTTC.

V gene TRBV19 combines with J gene TRBJ1-1, with 7 nucleotides matching TRBD1. This CDR3 is built from 15 residues. The germline V gene encodes CDR1 LNHDA and CDR2 SQIVND (reference sequence). Trimming took 5 bases from V and 3 from J; bases not matched to a gene: 9. CDR3: CASSSGGLLDTEAFF. In nucleotides, the CDR3 is TGTGCCAGTAGTTCAGGGGGACTCTTGGACACTGAAGCTTTCTTT.

The chain employs TRBV10-3 and TRBJ2-4; a possible D gene is TRBD2 (5 bases). Germline CDR1 is ENHRY and CDR2 is SYGVKD. Trimming stripped 8 bases from V and 7 bases from J, with 12 bases between. The CDR3 spans 12 residues. The CDR3 reads CAIDRGMNIQYF. The DNA for the CDR3 is TGTGCCATCGACCGGGGTATGAACATTCAGTACTTC.

The chain carries TRBV5-1 and TRBJ1-2; D perhaps matches TRBD1 (5 bases). V lost 0 bases, J lost 8 bases, and 17 bases lay in between. The germline V gene has CDR1 SGHRS and CDR2 YFSETQ. CDR3 length equals 15 residues. Written as DNA, the CDR3 is TGCGCCAGCAGCTTGGCCGAAGGGGAATCGGGCGGCTACACCTTC. Translation gives CASSLAEGESGGYTF.